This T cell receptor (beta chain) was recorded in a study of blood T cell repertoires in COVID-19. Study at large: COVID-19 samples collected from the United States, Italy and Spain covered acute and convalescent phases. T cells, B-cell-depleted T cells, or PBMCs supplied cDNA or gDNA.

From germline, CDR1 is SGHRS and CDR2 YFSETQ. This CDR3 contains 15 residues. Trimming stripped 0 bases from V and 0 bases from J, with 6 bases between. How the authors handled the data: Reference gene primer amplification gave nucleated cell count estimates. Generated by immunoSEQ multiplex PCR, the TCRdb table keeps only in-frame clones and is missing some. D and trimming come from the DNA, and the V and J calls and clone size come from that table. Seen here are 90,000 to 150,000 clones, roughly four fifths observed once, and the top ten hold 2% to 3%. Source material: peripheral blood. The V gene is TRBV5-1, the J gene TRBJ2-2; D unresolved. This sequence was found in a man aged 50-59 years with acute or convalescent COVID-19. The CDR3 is CASSLVSANTGELFF. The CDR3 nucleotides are TGCGCCAGCAGCTTGGTCTCGGCGAACACCGGGGAGCTGTTTTTT. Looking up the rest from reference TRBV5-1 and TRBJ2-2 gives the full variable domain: KAGVTQTPRYLIKTRGQQVTLSCSPISGHRSVSWYQQTPGQGLQFLFEYFSETQRNKGNFPGRFSGRQFSNSRSEMNVSTLELGDSALYLCASSLVSANTGELFFGEGSRLTVL.